This T cell receptor (beta chain) was found in a study of T cell responses to AZD1222 COVID-19 vaccine. The CDR3 contains 14 residues. V lost 1 base and J lost 4, with 10 bases in between. Germline V lookup: CDR1 SGHTA, CDR2 FQGTGA. In regard to this clone: Antigen unknown.

Profiled with immunoSEQ multiplex PCR; TCRdb holds only in-frame clones, not every one. The clone table shows 150,000 or so clones, with the ten largest holding around 2.4%. Broader study findings: CD4 TCRs associated with vaccination spanned spike, dominating at 160-218 and 743-854.

Input material: peripheral blood. The chain recombines TRBV7-3 with TRBJ1-1, with D perhaps TRBD1 (5 bases). The clonotype originates from an adult in good health. The CDR3 sequence is CASSLIHQGTEAFF. CDR3 DNA: TGTGCCAGCAGCTTAATCCATCAGGGCACTGAAGCTTTCTTT.